This T cell receptor (beta chain) was identified during a study of shared clonotypes between healthy human individuals. V was shortened by 0 bases and J by 0 bases, with 18 bases between the two germline ends. The CDR3 contains 18 residues. Germline loops: CDR1 LGHNA, CDR2 YSLEER. In the naive CD8 group, cells lacked CD45RO and were positively selected for CCR7, so terminally differentiated effector memory CD45RA+ cells were left out. There were no recent acute infections or vaccinations among the donors, who were healthy HIV-negative adults. This clone was seen a single time. The antigen is not known. Study results and caveats: Sequencing depth was expected to influence donor clonotype sharing. What rarefaction showed was incomplete sorted-subset sequencing despite large depth. The sampled material consisted only of blood, and tissue repertoires are likely to differ.

Repertoires were generated with immunoSEQ multiplex PCR, while TCRdb's copy carries only in-frame clones and drops some. The sample has 1.5 million to 2.5 million clones, about 94% seen once; the top ten hold 1.2%. The rearrangement uses TRBV4-3 and TRBJ2-7; D possibly corresponds to TRBD1 (6 bases). This clonotype was obtained from a man between 18 and 29 years old in good health. The material sequenced was naive CD8+ T cells sorted from blood. The CDR3: CASSQDTYADSPSYEQYF. CDR3 DNA: TGCGCCAGCAGCCAAGATACGTACGCGGACAGTCCCTCCTACGAGCAGTACTTC.